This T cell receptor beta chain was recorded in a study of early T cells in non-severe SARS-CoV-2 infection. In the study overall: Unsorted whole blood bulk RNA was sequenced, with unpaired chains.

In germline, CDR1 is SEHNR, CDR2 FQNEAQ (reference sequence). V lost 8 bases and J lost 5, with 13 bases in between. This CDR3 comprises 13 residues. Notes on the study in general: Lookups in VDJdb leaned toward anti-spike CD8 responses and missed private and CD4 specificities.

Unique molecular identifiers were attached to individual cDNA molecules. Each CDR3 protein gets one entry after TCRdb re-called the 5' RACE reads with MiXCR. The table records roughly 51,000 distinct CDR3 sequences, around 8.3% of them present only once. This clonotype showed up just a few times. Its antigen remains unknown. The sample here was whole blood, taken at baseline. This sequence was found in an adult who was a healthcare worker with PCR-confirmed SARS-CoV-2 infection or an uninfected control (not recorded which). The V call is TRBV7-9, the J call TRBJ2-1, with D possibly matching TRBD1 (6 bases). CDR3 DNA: TGTGCCAGCCGCGCAGGGGTAAACAATGAGCAGTTCTTC. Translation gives CASRAGVNNEQFF.